These T cell receptor beta chains were read from a single sample in a study of T-cell memory formation after mild COVID-19. TCRdb analysed the 5' RACE reads with MiXCR anew, one entry per CDR3 protein. The data contain some 320,000 distinct CDR3 sequences, around 15% of them singletons. The sequenced material came from PBMCs or a T cell subset sorted from them (not recorded which). The source is a man aged 18-30 years who had mild COVID-19 (a few samples of this study predate the infection). Cell type and time point are not known. The CDR3 runs from the conserved cysteine through the conserved F or W. A D gene is named only where the DNA matches it firmly. Not all rows give a size; the values are once, few, many and, for expanded clones, a class.

CDR3 DNA: TGTGCCAGCAGCTTAGGAGACGCGGACAGGGGCAATTCACCCCTCCACTTT
CDR3 protein: CASSLGDADRGNSPLHF
J gene: TRBJ1-6
V gene: TRBV7-9
clone size: few
D gene: TRBD1

CDR3 DNA: TGTGCCAGCAGCTTAGAACTAGCGGGTTGGGAGACCCAGTACTTC
CDR3 protein: CASSLELAGWETQYF
J gene: TRBJ2-5
V gene: TRBV7-2
clone size: -
D gene: TRBD2

CDR3 DNA: TGTGCCAGCAGCCCCCCGAAGTTGGGAAGGCCGTTCGGGGAGCTGTTTTTT
CDR3 protein: CASSPPKLGRPFGELFF
J gene: TRBJ2-2
V gene: TRBV7-9
clone size: few
D gene: -

CDR3 DNA: TGCGCCAGCAGCCAAACCCCGTCAAGCGGGGGGCCGCAGTATTTT
CDR3 protein: CASSQTPSSGGPQYF
J gene: TRBJ2-3
V gene: TRBV4-3
clone size: many
D gene: TRBD2

CDR3 DNA: TGTGCCAGCAGCTTTAGCATCACCGGGGAGCTGTTTTTT
CDR3 protein: CASSFSITGELFF
J gene: TRBJ2-2
V gene: TRBV7-9
clone size: few
D gene: -

CDR3 DNA: TGTGCCAGCAGGAGACTGTCGGGTGTTGGGGAAGGCACGCAGTATTTT
CDR3 protein: CASRRLSGVGEGTQYF
J gene: TRBJ2-3
V gene: TRBV7-2
clone size: -
D gene: -

CDR3 DNA: TGTGCCAGCAGCTTGCCAGGGGGCTACGATGAGCAGTTCTTC
CDR3 protein: CASSLPGGYDEQFF
J gene: TRBJ2-1
V gene: TRBV5-4
clone size: -
D gene: TRBD1

CDR3 DNA: TGCGCCAGCAGCTGGTCGGATCGGACACCGAAAGAGACCCAGTACTTC
CDR3 protein: CASSWSDRTPKETQYF
J gene: TRBJ2-5
V gene: TRBV5-1
clone size: -
D gene: -

CDR3 DNA: TGTGCCAGCAGTCGGACAGGCGGGAGAGCACCCCTCCACTTT
CDR3 protein: CASSRTGGRAPLHF
J gene: TRBJ1-6
V gene: TRBV12-3/TRBV12-4
clone size: -
D gene: TRBD1

CDR3 DNA: TGCGCCAGCAGCATACAGGGGGGTCAGCCCCAGCATTTT
CDR3 protein: CASSIQGGQPQHF
J gene: TRBJ1-5
V gene: TRBV5-1
clone size: many
D gene: TRBD1

CDR3 DNA: TGTGCCAGCAGTTTCTCAGGGATGAACACTGAAGCTTTCTTT
CDR3 protein: CASSFSGMNTEAFF
J gene: TRBJ1-1
V gene: TRBV12-3/TRBV12-4
clone size: -
D gene: -

CDR3 DNA: TGCAGTGCTGGGACAGGGATCTCCTACGAGCAGTACTTC
CDR3 protein: CSAGTGISYEQYF
J gene: TRBJ2-7
V gene: TRBV20-1
clone size: -
D gene: TRBD1

CDR3 DNA: TGTGCCAGCGTGGGACAGCACACCGGGGAGCTGTTTTTT
CDR3 protein: CASVGQHTGELFF
J gene: TRBJ2-2
V gene: TRBV6-2/TRBV6-3
clone size: many
D gene: TRBD1

CDR3 DNA: TGTGCCAGCAGCTTGGACTTAGTTGAGACCCAGTACTTC
CDR3 protein: CASSLDLVETQYF
J gene: TRBJ2-5
V gene: TRBV7-2
clone size: once
D gene: -

CDR3 DNA: TGTGCCAGCAGTGGCCCTATCGCGGGACTCTCCTACAATGAGCAGTTCTTC
CDR3 protein: CASSGPIAGLSYNEQFF
J gene: TRBJ2-1
V gene: TRBV25-1
clone size: -
D gene: -

CDR3 DNA: TGCGCCAGCAGCTTGGGACAGGGTAGGCCCCAAGAGACCCAGTACTTC
CDR3 protein: CASSLGQGRPQETQYF
J gene: TRBJ2-5
V gene: TRBV5-1
clone size: few
D gene: TRBD1

CDR3 DNA: TGTGCCAGCAGCTTGCGGTTAGCGGGGGGAACAGATACGCAGTATTTT
CDR3 protein: CASSLRLAGGTDTQYF
J gene: TRBJ2-3
V gene: TRBV5-6
clone size: -
D gene: TRBD2

CDR3 DNA: TGTGCCAGCAGCCTAGGGACAGCCTACCCCTACAATGAGCAGTTCTTC
CDR3 protein: CASSLGTAYPYNEQFF
J gene: TRBJ2-1
V gene: TRBV9
clone size: -
D gene: TRBD1

CDR3 DNA: TGCAGTGCTCCTCGGGGGGCCGGACAGCCCCAGCATTTT
CDR3 protein: CSAPRGAGQPQHF
J gene: TRBJ1-5
V gene: TRBV20-1
clone size: -
D gene: -

CDR3 DNA: TGTGCCAGCAGGGGGTTCGGGACAGGGAGCATTCAGTACTTC
CDR3 protein: CASRGFGTGSIQYF
J gene: TRBJ2-4
V gene: TRBV25-1
clone size: many
D gene: TRBD1

CDR3 DNA: TGTGCCAGCAGCTTATACAGGTCGACCGGGGAGCTGTTTTTT
CDR3 protein: CASSLYRSTGELFF
J gene: TRBJ2-2
V gene: TRBV7-9
clone size: few
D gene: -

CDR3 DNA: TGTGCCAGCAGCTACCGCGGGGAGACAGTGGAGGGAGATACGCAGTATTTT
CDR3 protein: CASSYRGETVEGDTQYF
J gene: TRBJ2-3
V gene: TRBV7-8
clone size: -
D gene: -

CDR3 DNA: TGTGCCAGCAGCTCCCAGGGCCCTCGGACTGAAGCTTTCTTT
CDR3 protein: CASSSQGPRTEAFF
J gene: TRBJ1-1
V gene: TRBV9
clone size: -
D gene: -

CDR3 DNA: TGTGCCAGCAGTTTTAGTCGACAGGGCTATCAGCCCCAGCATTTT
CDR3 protein: CASSFSRQGYQPQHF
J gene: TRBJ1-5
V gene: TRBV12-3/TRBV12-4
clone size: -
D gene: TRBD1

CDR3 DNA: TGTGCCAGCAGCCGGGACATCCGGACAGTTTATGGCTACACCTTC
CDR3 protein: CASSRDIRTVYGYTF
J gene: TRBJ1-2
V gene: TRBV7-9
clone size: -
D gene: -

CDR3 DNA: TGTGCCATCAGTGGCGGGACAGACTATGGCTACACCTTC
CDR3 protein: CAISGGTDYGYTF
J gene: TRBJ1-2
V gene: TRBV10-3
clone size: few
D gene: TRBD1

CDR3 DNA: TGCGCCAGCAGCCCCGGACAGGGGGGTGTTGGTCAAGAGACCCAGTACTTC
CDR3 protein: CASSPGQGGVGQETQYF
J gene: TRBJ2-5
V gene: TRBV5-1
clone size: few
D gene: TRBD1

CDR3 DNA: TGTGCCAGCAGGTACTGGGATTATGGCTACACCTTC
CDR3 protein: CASRYWDYGYTF
J gene: TRBJ1-2
V gene: TRBV7-9
clone size: -
D gene: -

CDR3 DNA: TGCGCCAGCAGCTTGGGAGTTTGGACAGGGGGCTACACCTTC
CDR3 protein: CASSLGVWTGGYTF
J gene: TRBJ1-2
V gene: TRBV5-1
clone size: -
D gene: TRBD1

CDR3 DNA: TGCGCCAGCAGCGACGGACTAGCCTTAGATACGCAGTATTTT
CDR3 protein: CASSDGLALDTQYF
J gene: TRBJ2-3
V gene: TRBV5-1
clone size: -
D gene: TRBD2

CDR3 DNA: TGTGCCAGCAGCTTAGTGGGACAGGGCTTCGACTATGGCTACACCTTC
CDR3 protein: CASSLVGQGFDYGYTF
J gene: TRBJ1-2
V gene: TRBV7-9
clone size: -
D gene: TRBD1

CDR3 DNA: TGCGCCAGCAGCTTTGGCATGAATGAAAAACTGTTTTTT
CDR3 protein: CASSFGMNEKLFF
J gene: TRBJ1-4
V gene: TRBV5-1
clone size: few
D gene: -

CDR3 DNA: TGTGCCAGCAGCCCGCTGGGGGGTCTCGTGAGTGAGCAGTTCTTC
CDR3 protein: CASSPLGGLVSEQFF
J gene: TRBJ2-1
V gene: TRBV5-5
clone size: many
D gene: -

CDR3 DNA: TGTGCCAGCAGTTTAGTGGGGAGTTTTCACGAGCAGTACTTC
CDR3 protein: CASSLVGSFHEQYF
J gene: TRBJ2-7
V gene: TRBV27
clone size: few
D gene: -

CDR3 DNA: TGTGCCAGCAGCCTGGGACAGGGGGCTCAGCCCCAGCATTTT
CDR3 protein: CASSLGQGAQPQHF
J gene: TRBJ1-5
V gene: TRBV6-2/TRBV6-3
clone size: -
D gene: TRBD1

CDR3 DNA: TGCAGTGCTAGAGTCGACAGGGGACTTTCTCGTTCTGGAAACACCATATATTTT
CDR3 protein: CSARVDRGLSRSGNTIYF
J gene: TRBJ1-3
V gene: TRBV20-1
clone size: -
D gene: TRBD1

CDR3 DNA: TGTGCCAGCAGCCCGACTTCTGGGGCCAACGTCCTGACTTTC
CDR3 protein: CASSPTSGANVLTF
J gene: TRBJ2-6
V gene: TRBV7-2
clone size: many
D gene: -

CDR3 DNA: TGCGCCAGCAGCCAAGTATTCCCGACCCCGAACACTGAAGCTTTCTTT
CDR3 protein: CASSQVFPTPNTEAFF
J gene: TRBJ1-1
V gene: TRBV4-1
clone size: -
D gene: -

CDR3 DNA: TGTGCCAGCAGCTTTGGTCACATGTACCAAGAGACCCAGTACTTC
CDR3 protein: CASSFGHMYQETQYF
J gene: TRBJ2-5
V gene: TRBV5-4
clone size: -
D gene: -

CDR3 DNA: TGTGCCAGCAGTCCTCGGGACAGCACTTACACAGATACGCAGTATTTT
CDR3 protein: CASSPRDSTYTDTQYF
J gene: TRBJ2-3
V gene: TRBV12-3/TRBV12-4
clone size: few
D gene: TRBD1

CDR3 DNA: TGCGCCAGCAGCCAAGCCGTTCCTCTAGCGGGGGTGCAAGAGACCCAGTACTTC
CDR3 protein: CASSQAVPLAGVQETQYF
J gene: TRBJ2-5
V gene: TRBV4-3
clone size: few
D gene: TRBD2

CDR3 DNA: TGCGCCAGCAGCTTGGCGAGCGGGGGGGAAGAGACCCAGTACTTC
CDR3 protein: CASSLASGGEETQYF
J gene: TRBJ2-5
V gene: TRBV5-1
clone size: -
D gene: TRBD2

CDR3 DNA: TGTGCCAGCAGCACAGGGGTTTCTCGGCAGTTCTTC
CDR3 protein: CASSTGVSRQFF
J gene: TRBJ2-1
V gene: TRBV5-6
clone size: few
D gene: TRBD1

CDR3 DNA: TGCGCCAGCAGCTTGGAGCACCGGAGCTCCTACGAGCAGTACTTC
CDR3 protein: CASSLEHRSSYEQYF
J gene: TRBJ2-7
V gene: TRBV5-1
clone size: many
D gene: -

CDR3 DNA: TGTGCCAGCAGCAGTGAGGGGGTGGGGAGAGAAGCTTTCTTT
CDR3 protein: CASSSEGVGREAFF
J gene: TRBJ1-1
V gene: TRBV6-6
clone size: few
D gene: -

CDR3 DNA: TGTGCCAGCAGCCAAGATCGCAGGGCGGGCACAGATACGCAGTATTTT
CDR3 protein: CASSQDRRAGTDTQYF
J gene: TRBJ2-3
V gene: TRBV3-1
clone size: few
D gene: -

CDR3 DNA: TGCGCCAGCAGGGGAACAGAGAACTATGGCTACACCTTC
CDR3 protein: CASRGTENYGYTF
J gene: TRBJ1-2
V gene: TRBV4-1
clone size: few
D gene: -